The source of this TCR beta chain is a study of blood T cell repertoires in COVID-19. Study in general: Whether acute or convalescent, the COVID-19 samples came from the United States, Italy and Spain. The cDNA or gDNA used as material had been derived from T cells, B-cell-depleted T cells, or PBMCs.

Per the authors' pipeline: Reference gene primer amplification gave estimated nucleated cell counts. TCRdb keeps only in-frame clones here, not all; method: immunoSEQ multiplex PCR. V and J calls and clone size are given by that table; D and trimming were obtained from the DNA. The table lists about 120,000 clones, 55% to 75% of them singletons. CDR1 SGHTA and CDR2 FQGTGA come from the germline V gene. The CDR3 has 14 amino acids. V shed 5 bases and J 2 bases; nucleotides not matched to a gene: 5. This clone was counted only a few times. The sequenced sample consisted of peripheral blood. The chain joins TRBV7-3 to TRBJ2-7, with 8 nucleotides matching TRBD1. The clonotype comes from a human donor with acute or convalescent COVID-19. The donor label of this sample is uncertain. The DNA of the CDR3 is TGTGCCAGCAGCCTACAGGGGGGCCCCTACGAGCAGTACTTC. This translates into CASSLQGGPYEQYF.